This T cell receptor (beta chain) appears in the sequencing data of a study of blood T cell repertoires in COVID-19. Trimming took 3 bases from V and 6 from J, leaving 13 bases between them. Germline-derived CDR1 and CDR2 are KGHDR and SFDVKD. This CDR3 has 14 amino acids. This clone appeared a single time. Only in-frame clones appear in the TCRdb table, and some are missing; sequencing was by immunoSEQ multiplex PCR. The data hold approximately 69,000 clones, with over 70% observed a single time. The genes are TRBV24-1 and TRBJ1-1; D remains unclear. What was sequenced was peripheral blood. The TCR sequence derives from a man in his 60s with acute or convalescent COVID-19. The CDR3 coding sequence is TGTGCCACCAGTGATGCGACCCCCGCGGCTGAAGCTTTCTTT. Protein sequence: CATSDATPAAEAFF.